The 29 T cell receptor beta chains reported below all come from one sample, sequenced in a study of early T cells in non-severe SARS-CoV-2 infection (dated by TCRdb to the early 2020s). The library was made by 5' RACE. Sequencing relied on a NextSeq 500. TCRdb itself trimmed the public reads at Q25 with fastp, ran MiXCR and retained productive beta chains. Rows merge per CDR3 protein into single entries with the most common DNA and genes. This sample has 65,000 to 85,000 distinct CDR3 sequences in its table, and 9% to 10% of those were observed once. 15% to 19% of the sample is taken by the ten largest. This material consisted of whole blood, taken at baseline. These receptors were obtained from an adult who was a healthcare worker with PCR-confirmed SARS-CoV-2 infection or an uninfected control (not recorded which).

This clonotype was counted between two and nine times. V is TRBV7-9 and J is TRBJ1-1; possible D gene TRBD1, 6 bases. Germline V gene data show CDR1 as SEHNR and CDR2 as FQNEAQ (reference sequence). The length of the CDR3 is 12 residues. Trimming took 8 bases from V and 5 from J, leaving 12 bases between them. The CDR3, as DNA: TGTGCCAGCTCCACGGGGGCGACTGAAGCTTTCTTT. It yields the protein CASSTGATEAFF.

The table lists this clonotype with many counts. The CDR3 DNA follows: TGTGCCAGCAGCCTTAAGTACGAGCAGTACTTC. Its protein product is CASSLKYEQYF. This chain links TRBV6-6 with TRBJ2-7; D uncertain. From germline, CDR1 is MNHNY and CDR2 SVGAGI (reference sequence). Trimming removed 6 bases at V and 4 bases at J, with 7 bases between. The CDR3 spans 11 residues.

In this sample, this clonotype turned up a few times. The chain is built from TRBV6-5 and TRBJ2-2, with TRBD2 matching 13 bases. CDR3 length equals 17 residues. Per the germline V gene, CDR1 is MNHEY and CDR2 is SVGAGI. Trimming took 7 bases from V and 5 from J; bases not matched to a gene: 10. CDR3 region: CASTGLAGVSGTGELFF. CDR3 sequence (DNA): TGTGCCAGCACCGGACTAGCGGGAGTAAGCGGGACCGGGGAGCTGTTTTTT.

The chain is built from TRBV6-5 and TRBJ1-2, with D perhaps matching TRBD1 (5 bases). CDR3 length equals 13 residues. CDR1 is MNHEY and CDR2 is SVGAGI in the germline V gene. Trimming removed 4 bases from V and 5 bases from J, with 11 bases in between. This CDR3 is CASSSHRGYGYTF. The DNA of the CDR3 is TGTGCCAGCAGTTCCCACCGGGGGTATGGCTACACCTTC.

The rearrangement links TRBV28 to TRBJ1-2, with TRBD1 matching 7 bases. Germline CDR1 is MDHEN and CDR2 is SYDVKM. The junction had 3 bases not matched to a gene; V was cut back by 2 bases and J by 0 bases. The CDR3 is 15 residues long. Here the CDR3 reads CASSLAGGSNYGYTF. CDR3 bases: TGTGCCAGCAGTTTAGCAGGGGGATCTAACTATGGCTACACCTTC.

The chain employs TRBV5-6 and TRBJ2-4; no reliable D call. V lost 2 bases and J 8 bases, leaving 17 bases between the germline ends. CDR3 length: 15 residues. The germline CDR1 and CDR2 sequences are SGHDT and YYEEEE. DNA of the CDR3: TGTGCCAGCAGCTTATCGGGTATGGGTCGCGACATTCAGTACTTC. Protein sequence: CASSLSGMGRDIQYF.

This clonotype occurred many times. The V and J genes are TRBV4-3 and TRBJ2-7, with a tentative D call TRBD2 (6 bases). Looked up from germline, CDR1 is LGHNA and CDR2 is YSLEER. V was trimmed by 0 bases and J by 3 bases, leaving 15 bases between them. The CDR3 extends over 16 amino acids. CDR3 loop: CASSQDGLALGYEQYF. The DNA for the CDR3 is TGCGCCAGCAGCCAAGATGGCCTAGCGTTAGGCTACGAGCAGTACTTC.

This clonotype was found many times. The chain links TRBV25-1 to TRBJ2-7; 9 bases are a match to TRBD1. CDR1 MGHDK and CDR2 SYGVNS come from the germline V gene. This CDR3 is 16 amino acids long. J lost 3 bases, V lost 4 bases, and 10 bases had no gene match. The CDR3 DNA is TGTGCCAGCAGTGGCCGACTGGGACAGGGATTCTACGAGCAGTACTTC. Its translation is CASSGRLGQGFYEQYF.

This clonotype was seen only a few times. The chain couples TRBV5-5 to TRBJ1-1, with no clear D. Germline V gene lookup returns CDR1 SGHKS and CDR2 YYEKEE (reference sequence). V was pared by 4 bases and J by 6 bases, with 16 bases between. There are 14 residues in the CDR3. CDR3 loop: CASSNVRVGPEAFF. The DNA for the CDR3 is TGTGCCAGCAGCAACGTACGCGTAGGACCTGAAGCTTTCTTT.

This clonotype came up a few times. The CDR3 spells CASSVDRGRGGYTF. CDR3 DNA sequence: TGTGCCAGCAGCGTTGACAGGGGGCGCGGGGGCTACACCTTC. The genes are TRBV12-3 or TRBV12-4 and TRBJ1-2; 10 bases are shared with TRBD1. CDR3 length: 14 residues. Unmatched junction bases numbered 9, after V lost 6 bases and J lost 8 bases.

For this clonotype: The CDR3 does not close with the conserved phenylalanine or tryptophan, likely indicating a read error. The gene calls are TRBV5-1 and TRBJ1-5, with unresolved D. The CDR3 is 15 residues long. CDR1 and CDR2 from the germline V gene are SGHRS and YFSETQ. V lost 0 bases and J lost 0, with 7 bases in between. CDR3 in amino acids: CASSLVASSNQPQHY. The CDR3 DNA reads TGCGCCAGCAGCTTGGTGGCCTCTAGCAATCAGCCCCAGCATTAT.

The gene calls are TRBV28 and TRBJ2-1; D unclear. Trimming left V 2 bases short and J 9 bases short, with 8 bases between. Germline lookup yields CDR1 MDHEN and CDR2 SYDVKM. This CDR3 comprises 12 residues. The CDR3, as DNA: TGTGCCAGCAGTTTAGAGGAGCGTGAGCAGTTCTTC. Its translation: CASSLEEREQFF.

CDR3 sequence (DNA): TGCGCCAGCAGCTTGTGGCAGTCTACCTCTGGGGCCAACGTCCTGACTTTC. It codes for CASSLWQSTSGANVLTF. V and J are TRBV5-1 and TRBJ2-6; D call uncertain. The CDR3 is 17 residues long. V was pared by 1 base and J by 0 bases, with 11 bases between. Germline CDR1 SGHRS, CDR2 YFSETQ.

This clonotype was counted ten times or more. The rearrangement joins TRBV20-1 to TRBJ2-1; D is unclear. Trimming took off 3 bases at V and 2 bases at J, with 2 bases between the two ends. The germline gives CDR1 DFQATT, CDR2 SNEGSKA (reference sequence). This CDR3 has 11 residues. CDR3 nucleotides: TGCAGTGCTAGGGCCTACAATGAGCAGTTCTTC. Its protein is CSARAYNEQFF.

This rearrangement joins TRBV28 to TRBJ2-7; either TRBD1 or TRBD2 may supply D (6 bases each). CDR1 MDHEN and CDR2 SYDVKM come from the germline V gene. The CDR3 totals 15 residues. Trimming cost V 2 bases and J 3 bases, with 14 bases left between them. CDR3 sequence: CASSLIPGGHYEQYF. Here the CDR3 DNA reads TGTGCCAGCAGTTTAATACCCGGGGGACACTACGAGCAGTACTTC. Based on the CDR3 plus reference TRBV28 and TRBJ2-7, the full variable domain is DVKVTQSSRYLVKRTGEKVFLECVQDMDHENMFWYRQDPGLGLRLIYFSYDVKMKEKGDIPEGYSVSREKKERFSLILESASTNQTSMYLCASSLIPGGHYEQYFGPGTRLTVT.

The chain combines TRBV5-1 with TRBJ1-4, with 9 bases fitting TRBD1. Trimming cost V 1 base and J 4 bases; bases outside gene matches: 11. The CDR3 is 18 amino acids. CDR1 is SGHRS, CDR2 YFSETQ, per germline. CDR3 nucleotide sequence: TGCGCCAGCAGCTTGTATAACCGTCCGGGACAGGGTAATGAAAAACTGTTTTTT. Amino acid sequence: CASSLYNRPGQGNEKLFF.

This clonotype showed up many times. This chain links TRBV5-1 with TRBJ2-1; 7 nucleotides line up with TRBD1. CDR1 SGHRS and CDR2 YFSETQ come from the germline V gene. The CDR3 extends over 14 amino acids. After removal of 7 bases from V and 4 bases from J, the junction contained 8 bases not matched to a gene. This CDR3 reads CASGGDRVYNEQFF. The DNA of the CDR3 is TGCGCCAGCGGCGGTGACAGGGTGTACAATGAGCAGTTCTTC. Variable domain in full (rest from reference TRBV5-1 and TRBJ2-1): KAGVTQTPRYLIKTRGQQVTLSCSPISGHRSVSWYQQTPGQGLQFLFEYFSETQRNKGNFPGRFSGRQFSNSRSEMNVSTLELGDSALYLCASGGDRVYNEQFFGPGTRLTVL.

This clonotype was seen more than once but under ten times. The V call is TRBV19, the J call TRBJ1-5; tentatively, D is TRBD1 (5 bases). Germline values: CDR1 LNHDA, CDR2 SQIVND (reference sequence). Trimming shortened V by 10 bases and J by 6 bases, and 25 bases separated the two germline ends. The CDR3 has 16 amino acids. The CDR3 bases are TGTGCCACCGCAAGGCCGGGACGGAGCACTGGTCAGCCCCAGCATTTT. It specifies CATARPGRSTGQPQHF. The full variable domain, its missing parts supplied by reference TRBV19 and TRBJ1-5, is DGGITQSPKYLFRKEGQNVTLSCEQNLNHDAMYWYRQDPGQGLRLIYYSQIVNDFQKGDIAEGYSVSREKKESFPLTVTSAQKNPTAFYLCATARPGRSTGQPQHFGDGTRLSIL.

This clonotype has a count of ten or more. The chain employs TRBV4-3 and TRBJ2-5; 7 nucleotides agree with TRBD2. The germline CDR1 and CDR2 sequences are LGHNA and YSLEER. This CDR3 comprises 15 residues. After removal of 0 bases from V and 5 bases from J, the junction contained 6 bases not matched to a gene. Written as DNA, the CDR3 is TGCGCCAGCAGCCAAGATCGCGGGAGTGGGGAGACCCAGTACTTC. Protein sequence: CASSQDRGSGETQYF.

This clonotype has a count of ten or more. The rearrangement uses TRBV20-1 and TRBJ1-2, with 7 bases fitting TRBD1. CDR1 is DFQATT, CDR2 SNEGSKA, per germline (reference sequence). V gave up 4 bases and J gave up 3 bases; unmatched junction bases: 5. The CDR3 has 13 residues. The CDR3 nucleotides read TGCAGTGCTACTGCCGGGACAGACTATGGCTACACCTTC. It specifies CSATAGTDYGYTF.

Only a few counts were recorded for this clonotype. This rearrangement joins TRBV18 to TRBJ1-1; weak D call: TRBD1 (5 bases). V was pared by 5 bases and J by 4 bases, with 17 bases between. The CDR3 is made up of 15 amino acids. Germline CDR1 and CDR2: KGHSH and LQKENI. CDR3 residues: CASSSSTGLFTEAFF. The CDR3 region has the DNA TGTGCCAGCTCATCCTCTACAGGATTGTTCACTGAAGCTTTCTTT.

The genes are TRBV6-2 or TRBV6-3 and TRBJ2-1, with D possibly matching TRBD1 (5 bases). The CDR3 is 14 amino acids. Trimming took 2 bases from V and 4 from J, leaving 9 bases between them. CDR1 and CDR2 (germline): MNHEY, SVGEGT. The CDR3, as DNA: TGTGCCAGCAGTTACCGTCAGGGTTACAATGAGCAGTTCTTC. Translation: CASSYRQGYNEQFF.

This clonotype was picked up many times. V gene TRBV7-9 combines with J gene TRBJ1-1; D might be TRBD1 (6 bases). CDR3 length: 14 amino acids. Per the germline V gene, CDR1 is SEHNR and CDR2 is FQNEAQ (reference sequence). V was clipped by 5 bases and J by 1 base, with 11 bases between them. CDR3 in DNA: TGTGCCAGCAGCGTCGGGACATCGAACACTGAAGCTTTCTTT. The encoded protein is CASSVGTSNTEAFF.

The V gene is TRBV21-1, the J gene TRBJ2-7. TRBV21-1 is annotated as a pseudogene. The CDR3 is 15 amino acids. CDR3 in DNA: TGTGCCAGCATCAAACCCACTCCAGACTCCTACGAGCAGTACTTC. Residues: CASIKPTPDSYEQYF.

The chain has TRBV9 and TRBJ2-3; TRBD2 matches 7 bases. This CDR3 has 14 residues. V shed 0 bases and J 4 bases; nucleotides not matched to a gene: 2. CDR1 is SGDLS, CDR2 YYNGEE, per germline. In nucleotides, the CDR3 is TGTGCCAGCAGCGTAGATACTAGCGCAGATACGCAGTATTTT. It yields the protein CASSVDTSADTQYF. The full variable domain, with the rest looked up from reference TRBV9 and TRBJ2-3, is DSGVTQTPKHLITATGQRVTLRCSPRSGDLSVYWYQQSLDQGLQFLIQYYNGEERAKGNILERFSAQQFPDLHSELNLSSLELGDSALYFCASSVDTSADTQYFGPGTRLTVL.

The table lists this clonotype with a few counts. The chain combines TRBV28 with TRBJ1-5; the match to TRBD1 covers 7 bases. Trimming at V came to 4 bases and at J to 7 bases, leaving 10 bases not matched to a gene. CDR3 length equals 15 residues. Germline CDR1 MDHEN, CDR2 SYDVKM. This chain's CDR3 is CASSSSLTGNQPQHF. The CDR3 DNA reads TGTGCCAGCAGTTCCTCATTGACAGGGAACCAGCCCCAGCATTTT.

In this sample, this clonotype turned up a few times. The genes are TRBV30 and TRBJ2-1; D may match TRBD1 or TRBD2 (5 bases each). Looked up from germline, CDR1 is GTSNPN and CDR2 is SVGIG (reference sequence). V lost 0 bases, J lost 3 bases, and 12 bases lay in between. This CDR3 has 15 residues. CDR3 protein: CAWSVRDRYYNEQFF. CDR3 DNA sequence: TGTGCCTGGAGTGTTCGGGACCGGTACTACAATGAGCAGTTCTTC.

This clonotype was seen a handful of times. The rearrangement links TRBV12-3 or TRBV12-4 to TRBJ1-3; 8 bases are shared with TRBD1. V was clipped by 5 bases and J by 2 bases; unmatched bases: 5. The CDR3 loop spans 15 amino acids. This CDR3 is CASSPGGLAGNTIYF. The DNA of the CDR3 is TGTGCCAGCAGTCCAGGGGGCTTAGCTGGAAACACCATATATTTT.

In this sample, this clonotype turned up a few times. V and J are TRBV4-2 and TRBJ1-3, with D tentatively TRBD1 (5 bases). Trimming removed 3 bases from V and 4 bases from J, with 13 bases in between. Looked up from germline, CDR1 is LGHNA and CDR2 is YNFKEQ. The CDR3 is 15 residues long. CDR3 amino acids: CASSHPQVRGNTIYF. The CDR3 bases are TGTGCCAGCAGCCACCCACAGGTGCGCGGAAACACCATATATTTT.